A single T cell receptor beta chain is shown here with its context. Its antigen is still unknown. The data derive from a study of cytomegalovirus exposure and HLA in healthy donors. Amplification used 60 Vbeta primers and 13 Jbeta primers. Some clones are missing from TCRdb's copy, which holds only in-frame ones; the method was immunoSEQ multiplex PCR. The table includes more than 130,000 clones, more than 75% detected once. Findings of the study overall: It is likely that the observed cluster of highly shared sequence variants was a sequencing artifact.

V shed 5 bases, J shed 7 bases, and the junction held 10 bases outside the gene matches. This CDR3 has 17 amino acids. In germline, CDR1 is SGHVS, CDR2 FQNEAQ. This sequence was found in a male donor in good health and CMV-seronegative. The chain uses TRBV7-8 and TRBJ2-1; 14 nucleotides agree with TRBD2. The sample taken for sequencing was PBMCs. This CDR3 is CASSAPRRLAGGNEQFF. CDR3 coding DNA: TGTGCCAGCAGCGCCCCCCGCAGACTAGCGGGGGGGAATGAGCAGTTCTTC. Full variable domain (outside the CDR3, taken from reference TRBV7-8 and TRBJ2-1): GAGVSQSPRYKVAKRGQDVALRCDPISGHVSLFWYQQALGQGPEFLTYFQNEAQLDKSGLPSDRFFAERPEGSVSTLKIQRTQQEDSAVYLCASSAPRRLAGGNEQFFGPGTRLTVL.